This entry lists 12 T cell receptor beta chains sequenced from one sample in a study of blood T cell dynamics during melanoma immunotherapy. The assay was immunoSEQ multiplex PCR, and TCRdb's table has in-frame clones only and misses some. The table has some 15,000 clones, 92% seen once. The time point here: week 3, after first cycle of checkpoint inhibitor. The sample consisted of blood, taken from a patient treated with checkpoint blockade. Every receptor here comes from a human donor with melanoma.

The chain employs TRBV2 and TRBJ1-3, with D perhaps matching TRBD1 (6 bases). The germline V gene encodes CDR1 SNHLY and CDR2 FYNNEI. The CDR3 is 14 amino acids. With 4 bases removed from V and 4 bases from J, the gap between germline ends came to 11 bases. In DNA, the CDR3 is TGTGCCAGCAGTGGAACGGGGGGCGGAAACACCATATATTTT. Protein sequence: CASSGTGGGNTIYF.

V usage is TRBV10-3 and J usage is TRBJ1-2; D is uncertain. V was cut by 2 bases and J by 5 bases, with 6 bases left in between. The CDR3 is made up of 12 amino acids. Germline CDR1 and CDR2: ENHRY and SYGVKD. The CDR3 sequence: CAISEVAYGYTF. The CDR3 nucleotides are TGTGCCATCAGTGAGGTAGCTTATGGCTACACCTTC.

This chain links TRBV12-5 with TRBJ2-3; D remains ambiguous. With 5 bases removed from V and 10 bases from J, the gap between germline ends came to 16 bases. CDR3 size: 13 residues. CDR1 is LGHNT and CDR2 is FRNRAP in the germline V gene. DNA for the CDR3: TGTGCTAGTGGTCCACTCATTATCGAGGCGCAGTATTTT. This gives the protein CASGPLIIEAQYF.

V gene TRBV28 combines with J gene TRBJ1-5; 8 bases are a match to TRBD1. This CDR3 has 15 residues. Germline V CDR1 and CDR2: MDHEN, SYDVKM. V shed 4 bases and J 3 bases; nucleotides not matched to a gene: 5. The CDR3 region is CASSSMTGVNQPQHF. CDR3 bases: TGTGCCAGCAGTTCGATGACAGGGGTCAATCAGCCCCAGCATTTT.

The genes are TRBV5-1 and TRBJ2-2; 12 nucleotides match TRBD2. The CDR3 runs to 14 residues. The V gene end was trimmed by 6 bases and the J gene end by 10 bases; junction bases not matched to a gene: 7. Per the germline V gene, CDR1 is SGHRS and CDR2 is YFSETQ. The CDR3 DNA follows: TGCGCCAGCAAACGGACTAGCGGGATTGAGGAGCTGTTTTTT. Translating gives CASKRTSGIEELFF.

The chain recombines TRBV6-6 with TRBJ1-3, with a weak D call TRBD1 (6 bases). CDR3 size: 15 residues. CDR1 is MNHNY, CDR2 SVGAGI, per germline (reference sequence). V dropped 6 bases and J dropped 0 bases, with 12 bases sitting between them. The CDR3 sequence: CASREQGSSGNTIYF. CDR3 nucleotides: TGTGCCAGCAGAGAACAGGGTTCCTCTGGAAACACCATATATTTT.

This chain uses TRBV6-1 with TRBJ2-7; D unclear. CDR1 and CDR2 (germline): MNHNS, SASEGT. The V end lost 3 bases, the J end lost 4 bases, and 4 bases lay between the germline ends. This CDR3 spans 11 amino acids. This CDR3 reads CASSEFYEQYF. The CDR3 DNA reads TGTGCCAGCAGTGAGTTTTACGAGCAGTACTTC.

The V call is TRBV6-5, the J call TRBJ2-5; no clear D gene. In germline, CDR1 is MNHEY, CDR2 SVGAGI. Trimming stripped 2 bases from V and 7 bases from J, with 5 bases between. The CDR3 runs 11 residues. The CDR3 reads CASSYPGTQYF. CDR3 coding DNA: TGTGCCAGCAGTTACCCAGGGACCCAGTACTTC.

This clone was found a few times. This chain uses TRBV7-6 with TRBJ2-1, with D perhaps TRBD1 or TRBD2 (5 bases each). The ends were cut back, 7 bases at V and 7 bases at J, with 11 bases in the middle. CDR3 length equals 12 residues. Germline lookup yields CDR1 SGHVS and CDR2 FNYEAQ. As DNA, the CDR3 is TGTGCCAGCACCCAATGGGGGAATGAGCAGTTCTTC. It specifies CASTQWGNEQFF.

The V call is TRBV6-1, the J call TRBJ2-7; D might be TRBD1 or TRBD2, each matching 5 bases. CDR3 length: 18 residues. Trimming took 3 bases from V and 0 from J, leaving 21 bases between them. Germline assignment: CDR1 MNHNS and CDR2 SASEGT. CDR3 DNA sequence: TGTGCCAGCAGTGACCTCCCGACCTTAGGGGACCTCTCCTACGAGCAGTACTTC. Protein sequence: CASSDLPTLGDLSYEQYF.

V usage is TRBV27 and J usage is TRBJ1-1, with D perhaps TRBD1 (6 bases). The V and J ends lost 5 bases and 1 base respectively, with 17 bases between them. The germline gives CDR1 MNHEY, CDR2 SMNVEV (reference sequence). The CDR3 is 16 residues long. In nucleotides, the CDR3 is TGTGCCAGCAGTGCAACAGGGTACGGACCGAACACTGAAGCTTTCTTT. As protein: CASSATGYGPNTEAFF.

This clone came up once. J is TRBJ1-2 and V is TRBV19; D perhaps matches TRBD1 (5 bases). CDR1 LNHDA and CDR2 SQIVND come from the germline V gene (reference sequence). The CDR3 is 14 residues long. V was shortened by 1 base and J by 5 bases, with 11 bases between the two germline ends. The CDR3 DNA sequence: TGTGCCAGTAGTATAGTGAGCAGGGTTTATGGCTACACCTTC. It encodes CASSIVSRVYGYTF.